This TCR beta chain was observed in a study of T cell responses to AZD1222 COVID-19 vaccine. Remarks on this clone: Its antigen is undetermined.

CDR3 length equals 15 residues. V lost 0 bases, J lost 5 bases, and 14 bases lay in between. The germline V gene has CDR1 SGHDN and CDR2 FVKESK. Study conclusions and caveats: At study baseline, merely a handful of AZD1222 recipients were seropositive. Close to half of spike-specific TCRs reportedly recognize unmutated variant regions.

The protocol was immunoSEQ multiplex PCR, while the TCRdb copy is restricted to in-frame clones and leaves out a portion. The profile shows roughly 160,000 clones, approximately 91% of them singletons. This chain uses TRBV14 with TRBJ2-7; no reliable D call. The sequences come from peripheral blood, collected on day 0 of AZD1222 vaccination. The receptor comes from an adult in good health. The CDR3 nucleotides read TGTGCCAGCAGCCAAGATCCGGCTAGGTCCCACGAGCAGTACTTC. Translation: CASSQDPARSHEQYF.